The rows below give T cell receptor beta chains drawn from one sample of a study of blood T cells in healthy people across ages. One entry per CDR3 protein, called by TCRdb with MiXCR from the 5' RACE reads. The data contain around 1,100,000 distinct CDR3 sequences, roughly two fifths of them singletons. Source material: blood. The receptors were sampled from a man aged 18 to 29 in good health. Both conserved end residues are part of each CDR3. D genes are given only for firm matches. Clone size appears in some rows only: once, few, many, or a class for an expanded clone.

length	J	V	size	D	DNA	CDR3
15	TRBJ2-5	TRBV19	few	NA	TGTGCCAGTAGTATTGGGCCAATAGAGGGAGAGACCCAGTACTTC	CASSIGPIEGETQYF
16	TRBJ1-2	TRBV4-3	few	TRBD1	TGCGCCAGCAGCCAAGATTCTGCAGGGGGTATCTATGGCTACACCTTC	CASSQDSAGGIYGYTF
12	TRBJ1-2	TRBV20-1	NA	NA	TGCAGGGCCGAAGATGTAGTTTATGGCTACACCTTC	CRAEDVVYGYTF
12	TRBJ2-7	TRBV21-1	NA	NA	TGTGCCAGCAGCGCCCAGGGGGACGAGCAGTACTTC	CASSAQGDEQYF
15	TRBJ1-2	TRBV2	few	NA	TGTGCCAGCAGTGAAGTCCAGGCGCAATCCTATGGCTACACCTTC	CASSEVQAQSYGYTF
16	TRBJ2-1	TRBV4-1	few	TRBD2	TGCGCCAGCAGCCAAGATCGGACTAGCTCCTACAATGAGCAGTTCTTC	CASSQDRTSSYNEQFF
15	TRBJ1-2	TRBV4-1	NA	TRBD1	TGCGCCAGCAGCCTAGATCAGGGGGCGACCTATGGCTACACCTTC	CASSLDQGATYGYTF
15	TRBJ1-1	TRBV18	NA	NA	TGTGCCAGCTCAAGTGGACAACTGATGAACACTGAAGCTTTCTTT	CASSSGQLMNTEAFF
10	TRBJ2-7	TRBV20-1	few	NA	TGCAGTGCTAGAGCTTACGAGCAGTACTTC	CSARAYEQYF
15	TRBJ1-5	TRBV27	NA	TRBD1	TGTGCCAGCAGCCGGCGACAGGGGGCTGGTCAGCCCCAGCATTTT	CASSRRQGAGQPQHF
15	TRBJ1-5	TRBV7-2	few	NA	TGTGCCAGCAGCCTTAAGTACGAGGGCAATCAGCCCCAGCATTTT	CASSLKYEGNQPQHF
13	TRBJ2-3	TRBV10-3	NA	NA	TGTGCCACAGGACAGTTGATGACAGATACGCAGTATTTT	CATGQLMTDTQYF
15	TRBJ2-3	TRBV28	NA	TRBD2	TGTGCCAGCAGTTTCACTAGCGGGGTGACAGATACGCAGTATTTT	CASSFTSGVTDTQYF
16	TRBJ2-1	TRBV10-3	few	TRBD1	TGTGCCATCAGTGAGTCGACAGGGAGAACCTACAATGAGCAGTTCTTC	CAISESTGRTYNEQFF
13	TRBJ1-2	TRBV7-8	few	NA	TGTGCCAGCAGCTTGGACAGTGCCTATGGCTACACCTTC	CASSLDSAYGYTF
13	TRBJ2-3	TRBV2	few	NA	TGTGCCAGCAGTGGACCGGCGGGAGATACGCAGTATTTT	CASSGPAGDTQYF
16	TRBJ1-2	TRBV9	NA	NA	TGTGCCAGCAGCGTATACCTTAAGGGAGGGGTAGGCGGCTACACCTTC	CASSVYLKGGVGGYTF
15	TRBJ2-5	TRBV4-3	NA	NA	TGCGCCAGCAGCCAAGATGTGAGGGAGACAGAGACCCAGTACTTC	CASSQDVRETETQYF
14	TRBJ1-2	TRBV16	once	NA	TGTGCCAGCAGCCAATCAGGACAGACCTATGGCTACACCTTC	CASSQSGQTYGYTF
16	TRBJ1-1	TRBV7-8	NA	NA	TGTGCCAGCAGCTTACCTCGAGTTTCCAGGGAGACTGAAGCTTTCTTT	CASSLPRVSRETEAFF
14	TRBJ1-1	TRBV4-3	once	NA	TGCGCCAGCAGCCCGATAGGGGCCAGGCCTGAAGCTTTCTTT	CASSPIGARPEAFF
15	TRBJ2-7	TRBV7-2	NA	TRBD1	TGTGCCAGCACAGAAAGGGGGACAGGGTTCTACGAGCAGTACTTC	CASTERGTGFYEQYF
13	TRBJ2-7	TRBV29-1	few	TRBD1	TGCAGCGTTGGACAGGGTGATTACAATGAGCAGTACTTC	CSVGQGDYNEQYF
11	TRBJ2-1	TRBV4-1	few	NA	TGCGCCAGCGGAATGGGAGATGAGCAGTTCTTC	CASGMGDEQFF
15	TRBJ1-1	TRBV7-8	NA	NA	TGTGCCAGCAGCTTAGGTGCAGTATATAACACTGAAGCTTTCTTT	CASSLGAVYNTEAFF
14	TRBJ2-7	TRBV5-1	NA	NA	TGCGCCAGCAGCGTGGGGGTCGCTAACAATGAGCAGTACTTC	CASSVGVANNEQYF
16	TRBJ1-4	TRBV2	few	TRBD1	TGTGCCAGCAGTGACTATTTCGGGACAGGGGATGAAAAACTGTTTTTT	CASSDYFGTGDEKLFF
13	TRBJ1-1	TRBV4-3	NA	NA	TGCGCCAGCAGCCAAACATGGAACACTGAAGCTTTCTTT	CASSQTWNTEAFF
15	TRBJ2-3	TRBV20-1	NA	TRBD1	TGCAGTGCTAGAGATATAACAGGGGACACAGATACGCAGTATTTT	CSARDITGDTDTQYF